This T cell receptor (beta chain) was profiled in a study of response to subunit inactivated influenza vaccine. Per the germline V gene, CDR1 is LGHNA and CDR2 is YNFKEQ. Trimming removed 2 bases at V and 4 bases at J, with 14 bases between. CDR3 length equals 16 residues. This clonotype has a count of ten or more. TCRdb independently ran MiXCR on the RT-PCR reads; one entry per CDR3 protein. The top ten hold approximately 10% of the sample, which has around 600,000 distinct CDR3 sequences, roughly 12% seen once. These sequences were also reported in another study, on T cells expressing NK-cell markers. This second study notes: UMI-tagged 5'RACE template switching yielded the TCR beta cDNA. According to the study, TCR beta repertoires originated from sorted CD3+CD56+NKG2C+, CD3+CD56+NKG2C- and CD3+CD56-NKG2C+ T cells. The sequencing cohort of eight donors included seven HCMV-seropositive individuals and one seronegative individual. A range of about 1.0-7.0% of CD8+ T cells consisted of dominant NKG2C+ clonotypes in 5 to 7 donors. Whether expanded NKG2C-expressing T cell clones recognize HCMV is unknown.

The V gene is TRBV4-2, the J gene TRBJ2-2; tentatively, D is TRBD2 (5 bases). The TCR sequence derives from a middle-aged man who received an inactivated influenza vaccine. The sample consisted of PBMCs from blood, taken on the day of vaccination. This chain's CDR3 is CASSQTGRGATGELFF. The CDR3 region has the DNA TGTGCCAGCAGCCAAACCGGACGGGGAGCCACCGGGGAGCTGTTTTTT.